This is a list of T cell receptor beta chains from one sample in a study of Ad26.COV2.S vaccination and SARS-CoV-2 variants. Only in-frame clones appear in the TCRdb table, and some are missing; sequencing was by immunoSEQ multiplex PCR. The sample has 440,000 or so clones, about 90% seen once. Sequenced material: peripheral blood, taken in a trial of Ad26.COV2.S vaccine versus placebo. The receptors stem from a person between 18 and 59 years old who received the Ad26.COV2.S COVID-19 vaccine or a placebo. Each CDR3 is given with its conserved first and last residue. A D gene is named only where the DNA matches it firmly. A clone size is listed for some rows: how often the clone was seen (once, few, many), or a class if it is expanded.

D | size | J | V | CDR3 | DNA
TRBD1 | few | TRBJ1-1 | TRBV6-2/TRBV6-3 | CASSRMTGSEAFF | TGTGCCAGCAGTCGAATGACAGGGTCTGAAGCTTTCTTT
NA | NA | TRBJ2-3 | TRBV6-1 | CASSELQGTDTQYF | TGTGCCAGCAGTGAATTACAGGGAACAGATACGCAGTATTTT
NA | NA | TRBJ1-2 | TRBV28 | CASSLTGIGYTF | TGTGCCAGCAGTTTAACGGGGATTGGCTACACCTTC
TRBD1 | NA | TRBJ1-3 | TRBV19 | CASRYGQVGNTIYF | TGTGCCAGTAGATATGGACAGGTCGGGAACACCATATATTTT
TRBD2 | NA | TRBJ2-5 | TRBV7-6 | CASSLSGGVQETQYF | TGTGCCAGCAGCTTAAGCGGGGGTGTACAAGAGACCCAGTACTTC
NA | NA | TRBJ2-1 | TRBV6-2/TRBV6-3 | CASSAPSRLYNEQFF | TGTGCCAGCAGCGCGCCGAGCAGACTTTACAATGAGCAGTTCTTC
NA | NA | TRBJ2-7 | TRBV7-2 | CASSLGIGALSIPQYF | TGTGCCAGCAGCTTAGGGATAGGGGCCCTATCCATTCCGCAGTACTTC
TRBD1 | NA | TRBJ2-7 | TRBV5-4 | CASSLEVDGTGVSPGLEQYF | TGTGCCAGCAGCTTGGAGGTTGATGGGACAGGTGTCTCCCCCGGGCTCGAGCAGTACTTC
NA | NA | TRBJ1-2 | TRBV5-6 | CASSPQGGYGYTF | TGTGCCAGCAGCCCCCAGGGAGGCTATGGCTACACCTTC
NA | NA | TRBJ1-4 | TRBV18 | CASSPPGSATNEKLFF | TGTGCCAGCTCACCACCGGGGTCAGCAACTAATGAAAAACTGTTTTTT
TRBD2 | NA | TRBJ2-3 | TRBV6-2/TRBV6-3 | CASSYGGVNTDTQYF | TGTGCCAGCAGTTACGGGGGGGTTAATACAGATACGCAGTATTTT
NA | once | TRBJ1-6 | TRBV3-1/TRBV3-2 | CASSQVRPQLNSPLHF | TGTGCCAGCAGCCAAGTCCGGCCCCAACTTAATTCACCCCTCCACTTT
TRBD2 | many | TRBJ2-1 | TRBV3-1/TRBV3-2 | CASSTRTSGGAGYNEQFF | TGTGCCAGCAGCACCCGGACTAGCGGGGGGGCGGGATACAATGAGCAGTTCTTC
NA | NA | TRBJ1-6 | TRBV4-1 | CASSQIRAPLHF | TGCGCCAGCAGCCAAATCCGGGCTCCCCTCCACTTT
NA | NA | TRBJ2-2 | TRBV7-8 | CASSRFLGGELFF | TGTGCCAGCAGCCGGTTCCTCGGCGGGGAGCTGTTTTTT
NA | NA | TRBJ2-5 | TRBV3-1/TRBV3-2 | CASSQFDGGHLYQETQYF | TGTGCCAGCAGCCAATTTGACGGAGGACATCTGTACCAAGAGACCCAGTACTTC
TRBD1 | NA | TRBJ2-7 | TRBV27 | CASGYTGTGGYEQYF | TGTGCCAGCGGATACACCGGGACAGGGGGGTACGAGCAGTACTTC
NA | NA | TRBJ1-1 | TRBV30 | CAWSLTENTEAFF | TGTGCCTGGAGCCTTACAGAGAACACTGAAGCTTTCTTT
TRBD2 | NA | TRBJ2-7 | TRBV7-2 | CASSLGASGGYEQYF | TGTGCCAGCAGCTTAGGGGCTAGCGGGGGCTACGAGCAGTACTTC
NA | once | TRBJ1-3 | TRBV29-1 | CSVEISGNTIYF | TGCAGCGTTGAAATCTCTGGAAACACCATATATTTT
NA | once | TRBJ2-7 | TRBV2 | CASKTQGRQYF | TGTGCCAGCAAAACCCAGGGTCGTCAGTACTTC
TRBD1 | NA | TRBJ1-2 | TRBV2 | CASRGQGSEGYTF | TGTGCCAGCAGAGGACAGGGAAGTGAAGGCTACACCTTC
TRBD1 | NA | TRBJ2-2 | TRBV14 | CASSLREAGGLTGELFF | TGTGCCAGCAGCCTTAGGGAGGCAGGGGGCCTCACCGGGGAGCTGTTTTTT
NA | once | TRBJ1-4 | TRBV11-2 | CASSLFLPGAPNEKLFF | TGTGCCAGCAGTTTATTCCTACCCGGGGCCCCTAATGAAAAACTGTTTTTT
NA | NA | TRBJ2-1 | TRBV23-1 | CASSQSQGYNEQFF | TGCGCCAGCAGTCAAAGTCAGGGGTACAATGAGCAGTTCTTC
TRBD1 | few | TRBJ2-7 | TRBV7-6 | CASSLLSGQGLYEQYF | TGTGCCAGCAGCTTACTATCGGGACAGGGCCTTTACGAGCAGTACTTC
TRBD1 | once | TRBJ1-5 | TRBV6-5 | CASRYGQGAQPQHF | TGTGCCAGCAGATACGGACAGGGGGCCCAGCCCCAGCATTTT
NA | NA | TRBJ2-5 | TRBV7-9 | CASRLAGSQETQYF | TGTGCCAGCAGATTGGCCGGGTCCCAAGAGACCCAGTACTTC
NA | NA | TRBJ2-2 | TRBV29-1 | CSVPWANGELFF | TGCAGCGTTCCCTGGGCGAACGGGGAGCTGTTTTTT
NA | NA | TRBJ1-5 | TRBV19 | CASSIDVGRASNQPQHF | TGTGCCAGTAGTATTGACGTTGGGAGGGCCTCCAATCAGCCCCAGCATTTT
TRBD2 | NA | TRBJ2-3 | TRBV5-6 | CASSYGGARDTQYF | TGTGCCAGCAGTTACGGGGGGGCGAGGGATACGCAGTATTTT
NA | NA | TRBJ2-7 | TRBV30 | CAWSVVGAVLGEQYF | TGTGCCTGGAGTGTAGTGGGGGCCGTTCTGGGCGAGCAGTACTTC
NA | NA | TRBJ1-2 | TRBV4-3 | CASSQDRGWGYGYTF | TGCGCCAGCAGCCAAGATCGTGGTTGGGGCTATGGCTACACCTTC
NA | once | TRBJ2-3 | TRBV21-1 | CASSKRTSSGGCTDTQYF | TGTGCCAGCAGCAAAAGAACCTCTAGCGGGGGGTGCACAGATACGCAGTATTTT
NA | NA | TRBJ2-7 | TRBV6-2/TRBV6-3 | CASSQSGLTYEQYF | TGTGCCAGCAGCCAGAGCGGGCTAACCTACGAGCAGTACTTC
NA | NA | TRBJ2-3 | TRBV5-1 | CASSPDRLGQYF | TGCGCCAGCAGCCCCGACAGGCTAGGGCAGTATTTT
NA | once | TRBJ1-5 | TRBV21-1 | CASIPGAFNSNQPQHF | TGTGCCAGCATCCCGGGGGCATTTAATAGCAATCAGCCCCAGCATTTT
TRBD1 | once | TRBJ2-3 | TRBV11-3 | CASSLAGGKGDTQYF | TGTGCCAGCAGCTTAGCAGGGGGCAAAGGAGATACGCAGTATTTT
TRBD2 | NA | TRBJ2-5 | TRBV9 | CASSVGLAGAPGETQYF | TGTGCCAGCAGCGTAGGCCTAGCGGGGGCCCCTGGAGAGACCCAGTACTTC
NA | NA | TRBJ1-1 | TRBV7-2 | CASSLRRYNLNTEAFF | TGTGCCAGCAGCTTACGGCGATACAATCTGAACACTGAAGCTTTCTTT
TRBD2 | NA | TRBJ2-7 | TRBV5-1 | CASSLGHVQASGIDEQYF | TGCGCCAGCAGCTTGGGGCACGTCCAAGCTAGCGGGATCGACGAGCAGTACTTC
NA | NA | TRBJ1-1 | TRBV13 | CASSLVSGGVAFF | TGTGCCAGCAGCTTAGTTTCCGGGGGTGTAGCTTTCTTT